The rows below give T cell receptor beta chains drawn from one sample of a study of human T cells and chemical hapten exposure. Each CDR3 protein gets one entry after TCRdb re-called the RACE reads with MiXCR. The table shows just over 350,000 distinct CDR3 sequences, with about 6.9% occurring only once. The source was whole blood, collected in connection with sensitization to the hapten diphenylcyclopropenone (DPC). These receptor sequences come from a woman in her late teens or twenties with alopecia areata. Some clones in this sample may be carry-over from other donors' samples. Each CDR3 is given with its conserved first and last residue. A D gene is named only where the DNA matches it firmly. Size is omitted from some rows. Given values are once, few, many or a class for expanded clones.

>TRBD2|TRBJ2-3|TRBV20-1|many
TGCAGTGCTAGAAACCTCGGACTAGCGGGGGGCCCCGATACGCAGTATTTT
CSARNLGLAGGPDTQYF
>TRBD1|TRBJ2-1|TRBV7-2|-
TGTGCCAGCAGCTCGTTACCGGGACAGGGAAGGAATGAGCAGTTCTTC
CASSSLPGQGRNEQFF
>-|TRBJ2-2|TRBV7-9|-
TGTGCCAGCATACAGGAATCTAACACCGGGGAGCTGTTTTTT
CASIQESNTGELFF
>-|TRBJ2-1|TRBV20-1|many
TGCAGTGCTCCGGGAGAGGGGGCTAGCAATGAGCAGTTCTTC
CSAPGEGASNEQFF
>TRBD2|TRBJ2-1|TRBV6-5|-
TGTGCCAGCAGTTACAGGCGGGAGAATGAGCAGTTCTTC
CASSYRRENEQFF
>-|TRBJ2-1|TRBV25-1|few
TGTGCCAGCAGTGAGGGCATGATAAGTGGGAGCATTGAGCAGTTCTTC
CASSEGMISGSIEQFF
>-|TRBJ1-2|TRBV5-5|many
TGTGCCAGCAGCTTGGATTTAGTACCAGGCTATGGCTACACCTTC
CASSLDLVPGYGYTF
>-|TRBJ1-1|TRBV29-1|many
TGCAGCGTTGAAACGGGAATGAACACTGAAGCTTTCTTT
CSVETGMNTEAFF
>TRBD1|TRBJ1-2|TRBV7-2|many
TGTGCCAGCAGCTCCGACAGGGGGCTCTATGGCTACACCTTC
CASSSDRGLYGYTF
>-|TRBJ1-5|TRBV12-3/TRBV12-4|many
TGTGCCAGCAGTTTAGTAGCCGGGGACAATCAGCCCCAGCATTTT
CASSLVAGDNQPQHF
>TRBD2|TRBJ2-1|TRBV27|many
TGTGCCAGCAGTTTCTCTAGACTAGCGGGGGCTTACAATGAGCAGTTCTTC
CASSFSRLAGAYNEQFF
>-|TRBJ2-4|TRBV7-9|-
TGTGCCAGCAGCTTACCCGGGCTCTCCAAAAACATTCAGTACTTC
CASSLPGLSKNIQYF
>TRBD1|TRBJ1-4|TRBV7-8|many
TGTGCCAGCAGCTTATACCCACCGACAGGGTTTAACGAAAAACTGTTTTTT
CASSLYPPTGFNEKLFF
>-|TRBJ1-4|TRBV15|few
TGTGCCACCAGCAAGGCAGGGGATGAAAAACTGTTTTTT
CATSKAGDEKLFF
>TRBD1|TRBJ1-2|TRBV27|many
TGTGCCAGCAGTTTCCTAGCCACAGGAGAACAGGGGAATGGCTACACCTTC
CASSFLATGEQGNGYTF
>-|TRBJ1-5|TRBV29-1|-
TGCAGCGTTGAAGTTTCGGGGAGAACTAGCAATCAGCCCCAGCATTTT
CSVEVSGRTSNQPQHF
>-|TRBJ1-4|TRBV29-1|many
TGCAGCGTTGGGGACCCGGCCGAAAAACTGTTTTTT
CSVGDPAEKLFF
>-|TRBJ1-2|TRBV6-5|-
TGTGCCAGCAGTTACTCTACGGCCAGGATGGAATACACCTTC
CASSYSTARMEYTF
>TRBD2|TRBJ2-7|TRBV6-5|-
TGTGCCAGCAGCCTTGGACTAGCGGGGGGAGGGTACGAGCAGTACTTC
CASSLGLAGGGYEQYF
>-|TRBJ2-3|TRBV9|few
TGTGCCAGCAGCCCCCGGGGTTACGGAACAGATACGCAGTATTTT
CASSPRGYGTDTQYF
>TRBD1|TRBJ2-1|TRBV5-1|-
TGCGCCAGCAGCTTGGGACAGGGTCGCTCCTACAATGAGCAGTTCTTC
CASSLGQGRSYNEQFF
>-|TRBJ1-3|TRBV7-2|-
TGTGCCAGCAGCTTAGGCAGGGACGGGGGAGACACCATATATTTT
CASSLGRDGGDTIYF
>TRBD1|TRBJ1-6|TRBV7-2|many
TGTGCCAGCAGCTCCCTAAACCGGGACAGAAGGAATTCACCCCTCCACTTT
CASSSLNRDRRNSPLHF
>-|TRBJ1-1|TRBV19|many
TGTGCCAGTAGTATCGGCAGCTTGGCTGAAGCTTTCTTT
CASSIGSLAEAFF
>-|TRBJ1-1|TRBV11-1|many
TGTGCCAGCAGCCCTAGCCTGGAATTTGAAGCTTTCTTT
CASSPSLEFEAFF
>-|TRBJ1-1|TRBV13|few
TGTGCCAGCAGCTCGGCGGGGGTACGTGTTTCTGAAGCTTTCTTT
CASSSAGVRVSEAFF
>-|TRBJ1-3|TRBV20-1|many
TGCAGTGCTGAAGATCGAGAGGGAAACACCATATATTTT
CSAEDREGNTIYF
>-|TRBJ2-3|TRBV27|few
TGTGCCAGCAGTTTATCGATGGGTTACGAATACACAGATACGCAGTATTTT
CASSLSMGYEYTDTQYF
>-|TRBJ2-5|TRBV12-3/TRBV12-4|-
TGTGCCAGCAGAACCCACGGGGCGATCCAAGAGACCCAGTACTTC
CASRTHGAIQETQYF
>-|TRBJ2-3|TRBV27|-
TGTGCCAGCAGTTCTATAGCGGAACTTCCTAGCACAGATACGCAGTATTTT
CASSSIAELPSTDTQYF
>-|TRBJ2-7|TRBV6-1|few
TGTGCCAGCAGTGAACTGTCGGGGCCACCCTACGAGCAGTACTTC
CASSELSGPPYEQYF
>-|TRBJ2-7|TRBV27|few
TGTGCCAGCAGTTGGGCGACAGTCGGGTCCCCCTACGAGCAGTACTTC
CASSWATVGSPYEQYF
>-|TRBJ1-6|TRBV5-5|many
TGTGCCAGCAGGACTCCGGGAGCGAATAATTCACCCCTCCACTTT
CASRTPGANNSPLHF
>TRBD1|TRBJ2-1|TRBV4-3|-
TGCGCCAGCAGCCAAGGCCCCGGCGGCCAGGGGGTCTACAATGAGCAGTTCTTC
CASSQGPGGQGVYNEQFF
>TRBD2|TRBJ2-5|TRBV20-1|-
TGCAGTGCTAGAAATTATCGGACTAGCGGGCAAGAGACCCAGTACTTC
CSARNYRTSGQETQYF
>-|TRBJ1-2|TRBV21-1|-
TGTGCCCGCCAGGCCGTGGGCGGCTACACCTTC
CARQAVGGYTF
>-|TRBJ1-6|TRBV7-9|many
TGTGCCAGCAGCCAGAGGGACGGCAATTCACCCCTCCACTTT
CASSQRDGNSPLHF
>-|TRBJ1-4|TRBV12-3/TRBV12-4|many
TGTGCCAGCAGGTTAGGAAATGAAAAACTGTTTTTT
CASRLGNEKLFF
>TRBD2|TRBJ2-5|TRBV6-2/TRBV6-3|few
TGTGCCAGCAGTTACTCGCTAGCGGATATCCAAGAGACCCAGTACTTC
CASSYSLADIQETQYF
>-|TRBJ2-3|TRBV7-9|-
TGTGCCAGCAGCTTAGGGTCTTCGGGGCAGGGGAGCACAGATACGCAGTATTTT
CASSLGSSGQGSTDTQYF
>-|TRBJ2-1|TRBV27|-
TGTGCCAGCAAGGGACAAGGGGCCTACAATGAGCAGTTCTTC
CASKGQGAYNEQFF
>TRBD2|TRBJ2-7|TRBV19|-
TGTGCCAGTAGTAGCGGGGGGAGCTACGAGCAGTACTTC
CASSSGGSYEQYF
>TRBD1|TRBJ1-5|TRBV12-3/TRBV12-4|many
TGTGCCAGCGGGACAGCCAGCAATCAGCCCCAGCATTTT
CASGTASNQPQHF
>-|TRBJ2-7|TRBV20-1|-
TGCAGTGCTAGAGTGTCACACGAGCAGTACTTC
CSARVSHEQYF
>TRBD2|TRBJ2-1|TRBV2|-
TGTGCCAGCAGTGAAGAGGGAGGGACTTCTGGTGAGCAGTTCTTC
CASSEEGGTSGEQFF
>-|TRBJ2-3|TRBV20-1|few
TGCAGTGCTAGGTATCCGGGACGGACCACAGATACGCAGTATTTT
CSARYPGRTTDTQYF